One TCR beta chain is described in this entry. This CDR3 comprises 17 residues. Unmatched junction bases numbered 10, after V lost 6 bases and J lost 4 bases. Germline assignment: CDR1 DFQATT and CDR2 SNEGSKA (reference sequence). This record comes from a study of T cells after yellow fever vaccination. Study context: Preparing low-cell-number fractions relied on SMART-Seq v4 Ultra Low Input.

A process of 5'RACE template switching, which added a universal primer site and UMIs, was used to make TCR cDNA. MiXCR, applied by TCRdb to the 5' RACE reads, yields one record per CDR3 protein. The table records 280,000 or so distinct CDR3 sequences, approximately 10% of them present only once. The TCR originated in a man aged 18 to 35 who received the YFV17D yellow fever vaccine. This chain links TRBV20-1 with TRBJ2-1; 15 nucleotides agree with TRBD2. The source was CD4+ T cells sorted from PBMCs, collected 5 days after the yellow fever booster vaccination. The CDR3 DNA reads TGCAGTGCCCCACGAAGGACTAGCGGGGGGGCGTACAATGAGCAGTTCTTC. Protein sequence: CSAPRRTSGGAYNEQFF.